The 19 T cell receptor beta chains listed next were all sequenced from one sample in a study of cytomegalovirus exposure and HLA in healthy donors (dated by TCRdb to the late 2010s). Preparation of the library involved the immunoSEQ multiplex PCR assay. A mixture of 60 forward primers for TCR Vbeta segments and 13 reverse primers for TCR Jbeta segments was used in the multiplex PCR. As stored in TCRdb, this immuneACCESS dataset retains in-frame rearrangements with V and J assigned. A fraction of the clones does not appear; measured against another copy, unresolved V genes explain less than half of the discrepancy, and the remainder lacks a known reason. The sample yields some 130,000 clones; roughly three quarters were counted once. The ten largest clones take up 1.2% to 1.5% of the sample. The specimen sequenced was PBMCs. The receptors stem from a woman in her 40s in good health and CMV-seronegative.

The chain employs TRBV6-1 and TRBJ1-6, with TRBD1 identical over 9 bases. The germline gives CDR1 MNHNS, CDR2 SASEGT. The CDR3 extends over 15 amino acids. V trimming: 1 base; J trimming: 6 bases; junction bases outside the gene matches: 1. CDR3 sequence reads: CASSEGTGVNSPLHF. The CDR3 bases are TGTGCCAGCAGTGAAGGGACAGGGGTTAATTCACCCCTCCACTTT.

This chain uses TRBV2 with TRBJ1-2; D gene ambiguous. The germline CDR1 and CDR2 sequences are SNHLY and FYNNEI. The V end lost 7 bases, the J end lost 0 bases, and 9 bases lay between the germline ends. The CDR3 is 13 residues long. For the CDR3, the DNA is TGTGCCAGCATTTTCACAGCTAACTATGGCTACACCTTC. This gives the protein CASIFTANYGYTF.

The rearrangement uses TRBV30 and TRBJ1-2; D may be TRBD1 (6 bases). The V and J ends lost 0 bases and 6 bases respectively, with 17 bases between them. The CDR3 extends over 15 amino acids. Germline CDR1 GTSNPN, CDR2 SVGIG (reference sequence). CDR3 nucleotide sequence: TGTGCCTGGAGTGTGGTAGAACAGGGAAGTCATGGCTACACCTTC. It is translated as CAWSVVEQGSHGYTF.

The V call is TRBV7-8, the J call TRBJ1-1; D remains ambiguous. Trimming left V 1 base short and J 5 bases short, with 8 bases between. This CDR3 is 13 amino acids long. Germline V gene sequence: CDR1 SGHVS, CDR2 FQNEAQ. The CDR3 coding sequence is TGTGCCAGCAGCTTAGAATGGAGAACTGAAGCTTTCTTT. Its protein is CASSLEWRTEAFF.

The chain has TRBV25-1 and TRBJ1-2; 7 bases are shared with TRBD1. Germline values: CDR1 MGHDK, CDR2 SYGVNS. The length of the CDR3 is 13 residues. The trim removed 4 bases at V and 4 bases at J, leaving 3 bases unmatched. CDR3 DNA: TGTGCCAGCAGTGCGGGACAGCTCTATGGCTACACCTTC. It is translated as CASSAGQLYGYTF.

V usage is TRBV18 and J usage is TRBJ2-6; possibly TRBD1 for D (6 bases). This CDR3 is 15 amino acids long. Per the germline V gene, CDR1 is KGHSH and CDR2 is LQKENI. Trimming removed 4 bases at V and 4 bases at J, with 11 bases between. The CDR3 region has the DNA TGTGCCAGCTCACTAGACAGGAGGGGGGCCAACGTCCTGACTTTC. Translated, it gives CASSLDRRGANVLTF.

This sequence joins TRBV11-2 and TRBJ1-6; D is ambiguous. V shed 3 bases and J shed 16 bases, with 10 bases lying between them. This CDR3 contains 11 residues. Per the germline V gene, CDR1 is SGHAT and CDR2 is FQNNGV. The CDR3 DNA follows: TGTGCCAGCAGCTTTCGTCAACAGCTCCACTTT. This gives the protein CASSFRQQLHF. Variable domain in full (rest from reference TRBV11-2 and TRBJ1-6): EAGVAQSPRYKIIEKRQSVAFWCNPISGHATLYWYQQILGQGPKLLIQFQNNGVVDDSQLPKDRFSAERLKGVDSTLKIQPAKLEDSAVYLCASSFRQQLHFGNGTRLTVT.

The chain has TRBV14 and TRBJ2-5; TRBD1 matches at 8 bases. The CDR3 spans 15 residues. CDR1 is SGHDN and CDR2 is FVKESK in the germline V gene. V shed 4 bases and J 1 base; nucleotides not matched to a gene: 5. CDR3 amino acids: CASSRWDRIQETQYF. CDR3 bases: TGTGCCAGCAGCCGCTGGGACAGGATCCAAGAGACCCAGTACTTC. Drawing the rest from reference TRBV14 and TRBJ2-5, the complete variable domain is EAGVTQFPSHSVIEKGQTVTLRCDPISGHDNLYWYRRVMGKEIKFLLHFVKESKQDESGMPNNRFLAERTGGTYSTLKVQPAELEDSGVYFCASSRWDRIQETQYFGPGTRLLVL.

CDR3 bases: TGTGCCAGCAGAACCACAGGGGGCCCCTCCTACGAGCAGTACTTC. This sequence encodes CASRTTGGPSYEQYF. The V gene is TRBV28, the J gene TRBJ2-7; TRBD1 matches at 9 bases. The CDR3 is made up of 15 amino acids. J gave up 0 bases and V 6 bases, and 6 bases lay outside the gene matches. CDR1 and CDR2 from the germline V gene are MDHEN and SYDVKM. Drawing the rest from reference TRBV28 and TRBJ2-7, the complete variable domain is DVKVTQSSRYLVKRTGEKVFLECVQDMDHENMFWYRQDPGLGLRLIYFSYDVKMKEKGDIPEGYSVSREKKERFSLILESASTNQTSMYLCASRTTGGPSYEQYFGPGTRLTVT.

This chain connects TRBV18 to TRBJ1-2; TRBD1 agrees at 9 bases. CDR1 KGHSH and CDR2 LQKENI come from the germline V gene. The CDR3 extends over 18 amino acids. The V and J ends lost 4 bases and 4 bases, in that order; junction bases with no gene match: 16. Here the CDR3 DNA reads TGTGCCAGCTCACTTACCGGGACAGGGATCCTACGGAGCTATGGCTACACCTTC. Protein product: CASSLTGTGILRSYGYTF. Filled out from reference TRBV18 and TRBJ1-2, the complete variable domain reads NAGVMQNPRHLVRRRGQEARLRCSPMKGHSHVYWYRQLPEEGLKFMVYLQKENIIDESGMPKERFSAEFPKEGPSILRIQQVVRGDSAAYFCASSLTGTGILRSYGYTFGSGTRLTVV.

The chain combines TRBV14 with TRBJ1-1; D perhaps matches TRBD1 (6 bases). V lost 4 bases to trimming and J lost 4 bases, with 13 bases between them. The CDR3 covers 14 residues. Looked up from germline, CDR1 is SGHDN and CDR2 is FVKESK. CDR3 region: CASSPYRDVTEAFF. The CDR3 DNA reads TGTGCCAGCAGCCCCTACAGGGACGTCACTGAAGCTTTCTTT. The variable domain in full, completed from reference TRBV14 and TRBJ1-1, reads EAGVTQFPSHSVIEKGQTVTLRCDPISGHDNLYWYRRVMGKEIKFLLHFVKESKQDESGMPNNRFLAERTGGTYSTLKVQPAELEDSGVYFCASSPYRDVTEAFFGQGTRLTVV.

J is TRBJ2-7 and V is TRBV13; 7 nucleotides line up with TRBD2. The germline V gene encodes CDR1 PRHDT and CDR2 FYEKMQ (reference sequence). There are 15 residues in the CDR3. V was pared by 1 base and J by 3 bases, with 6 bases of the junction left unmatched. For the CDR3, the DNA is TGTGCCAGCAGCTTAGAGGGACTACCAGACTACGAGCAGTACTTC. Its protein product is CASSLEGLPDYEQYF.

This clone has a single count. The chain has TRBV18 and TRBJ2-2; D uncertain. V lost 4 bases and J lost 0, with 9 bases in between. The CDR3 is 15 residues long. The germline V gene has CDR1 KGHSH and CDR2 LQKENI. The CDR3 DNA reads TGTGCCAGCTCACTGACATTTACGAACACCGGGGAGCTGTTTTTT. It is translated as CASSLTFTNTGELFF.

The rearrangement links TRBV5-1 to TRBJ1-6, with unresolved D. V lost 2 bases and J 8 bases, leaving 14 bases between the germline ends. There are 15 residues in the CDR3. The germline V gene has CDR1 SGHRS and CDR2 YFSETQ. The CDR3 reads CASSFNQFSDSPLHF. CDR3 coding DNA: TGCGCCAGCAGCTTTAACCAATTCTCAGATTCACCCCTCCACTTT.

This clone was recorded once. J is TRBJ1-1 and V is TRBV6-1; weak D call: TRBD1 (5 bases). Between the trimmed V and J ends, which lost 8 bases and 2 bases, there was a span of 15 bases. Per germline, CDR1 MNHNS and CDR2 SASEGT. The CDR3 length is 14 residues. The CDR3 here is CASAVRGGNTEAFF. The CDR3 region has the DNA TGTGCCAGCGCGGTGAGGGGAGGAAACACTGAAGCTTTCTTT.

The genes are TRBV6-5 and TRBJ1-2, with 8 bases identical to TRBD1. CDR1 and CDR2 from the germline V gene are MNHEY and SVGAGI. After removal of 6 bases from V and 8 bases from J, the junction contained 8 bases not matched to a gene. The CDR3 has 13 amino acids. The CDR3 DNA reads as TGTGCCAGCAGCTACGGACAGGGAACGGGCTACACCTTC. Residues: CASSYGQGTGYTF.

The chain couples TRBV6-6 to TRBJ1-2; D remains ambiguous. This CDR3 is built from 12 residues. V dropped 8 bases and J dropped 3 bases, with 10 bases sitting between them. CDR1 is MNHNY, CDR2 SVGAGI, per germline (reference sequence). CDR3 residues: CASVMGDYGYTF. The CDR3 nucleotides are TGTGCCAGCGTCATGGGAGACTATGGCTACACCTTC.

This chain connects TRBV5-6 to TRBJ1-2; 10 nucleotides agree with TRBD1. The J segment lost 4 bases and the V segment lost 3 bases, leaving 9 bases of the junction unmatched. There are 16 residues in the CDR3. Germline loops: CDR1 SGHDT, CDR2 YYEEEE. This CDR3 reads CASSSGTGVRSYGYTF. CDR3 nucleotide sequence: TGTGCCAGCAGCTCCGGGACAGGGGTTCGGAGCTATGGCTACACCTTC.

The chain couples TRBV7-8 to TRBJ1-4, with 10 bases lining up with TRBD1. Germline-derived CDR1 and CDR2 are SGHVS and FQNEAQ. The ends lost 6 bases at V and 5 bases at J; junction bases unmatched: 9. The CDR3 length is 16 residues. The CDR3 region has the DNA TGTGCCAGCAGACTGGGACAGGGGTTAACCAATGAAAAACTGTTTTTT. Translated, it gives CASRLGQGLTNEKLFF.